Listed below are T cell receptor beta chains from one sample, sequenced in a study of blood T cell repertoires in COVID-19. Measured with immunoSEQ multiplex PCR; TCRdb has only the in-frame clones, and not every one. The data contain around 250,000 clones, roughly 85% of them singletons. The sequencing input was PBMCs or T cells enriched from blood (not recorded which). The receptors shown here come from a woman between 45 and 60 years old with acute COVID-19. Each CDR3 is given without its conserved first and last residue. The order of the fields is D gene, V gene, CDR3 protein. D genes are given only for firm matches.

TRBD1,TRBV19,ASSTGQGGRQPQH
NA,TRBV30,AWSLRGGRGYT
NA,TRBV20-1,SARVPGSVF
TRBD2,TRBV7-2,ASSLEVAGGPTDTQY
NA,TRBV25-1,ASSRSQGSIEQY
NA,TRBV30,AWQRTGGSAYQPQH
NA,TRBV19,ASSITPYSNQPQH
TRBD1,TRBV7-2,ASSLGDRGNEQY
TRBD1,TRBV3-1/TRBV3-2,ANSVDLRDRAYEQY
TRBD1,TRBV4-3,ASSPRTGRSEKLF
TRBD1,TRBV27,ASRAPGQPYGYT
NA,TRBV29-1,SVEGAGREGYT
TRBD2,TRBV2,ASRLGAGGTDTQY
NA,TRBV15,ATSRDRGGYT
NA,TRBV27,ASSLMGAAEAF
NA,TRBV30,AWRTGAVGIETQY
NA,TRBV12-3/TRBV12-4,ASRTGNLEGYT
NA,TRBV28,AITGTLFTGNTIY
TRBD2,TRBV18,ASSQLAGSLRETQY
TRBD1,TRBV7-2,ASSLSLTGADGYT
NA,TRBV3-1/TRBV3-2,ASSQDEGWGYT
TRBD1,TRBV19,ASSIAPLTGLSNEKLF
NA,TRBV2,ASSGQAPYEQY
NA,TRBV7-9,ASSLGQGNTIY
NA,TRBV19,ASTRGSSGNTIY
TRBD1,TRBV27,ASSTSTGGGGYGYT
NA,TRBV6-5,ASNSGDTGSPLH
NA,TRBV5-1,ASSLVSGDTEAF
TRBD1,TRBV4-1,ASSSPDRATTEAF
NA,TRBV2,ASSEMTQGLGGYT
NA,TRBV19,ASSSGANQPQH
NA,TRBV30,ALEEGREQY
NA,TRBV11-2,ASSPGHRNTGELF
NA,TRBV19,ATGQMVGDNSPLH